The rows below give T cell receptor beta chains drawn from one sample of a study of blood T cells in healthy people across ages. Using its own MiXCR run on the 5' RACE reads, TCRdb lists one record per CDR3 protein. The sample lists about 730,000 distinct CDR3 sequences, roughly 45% seen once, with 20% in the top ten. Sequences were obtained from blood. The receptors were gathered from a woman aged 60-70 years in good health. CDR3s leave out the opening cysteine and the closing phenylalanine or tryptophan. A D gene is named only where the DNA matches it firmly.

D gene | V gene | CDR3 protein
TRBD1 | TRBV25-1 | ASRDQGAGNAEAF
- | TRBV5-1 | ASSLTIQETQY
- | TRBV3-1 | ASSPRGGSTEAF
- | TRBV7-9 | ASSFQEGSYEQY
- | TRBV5-1 | ASSRSAGSSYNEQF
- | TRBV12-3/TRBV12-4 | ASLKSGQLDNEQF
TRBD2 | TRBV12-3/TRBV12-4 | ASSSVGLAGETQY
- | TRBV5-6 | ASSLGASEPYNEQY
TRBD2 | TRBV7-2 | ASSWTSGSYNEQF
- | TRBV28 | ASSLPGKIGYNEQF
- | TRBV7-2 | ASSPGSGDEQF
- | TRBV29-1 | SVGSYYEQY
- | TRBV11-2 | ASSSLDRPYEQY
TRBD2 | TRBV20-1 | SASGTSGTNEQF
- | TRBV5-1 | ASSLNSVEVDTQY
- | TRBV7-9 | ASSFVGRETQY
- | TRBV20-1 | SAQSLQGHTQY
- | TRBV7-9 | ASSLAADSYEQY
- | TRBV7-3 | ASSSTPGEKLF
TRBD2 | TRBV5-1 | ASSRPSSGRVANEQF
TRBD1 | TRBV7-9 | ASSDRDRHYNEQY
- | TRBV5-1 | ASSLGFVGNYGYT
TRBD2 | TRBV12-3/TRBV12-4 | ASSGTSGKTRF
- | TRBV13 | ASSPQGFAYEQY
TRBD1 | TRBV3-1 | ASSRQGGSDQPQH
TRBD2 | TRBV7-2 | ASSLGGSGSGEQY
- | TRBV20-1 | SAGSLAGQETQY
- | TRBV12-3/TRBV12-4 | ASSLLRFDEQF
- | TRBV7-2 | ASSWDSLSSYNEQY
- | TRBV20-1 | SASEGTQETQY
TRBD2 | TRBV11-3 | ASSAVAGVQGEQF
- | TRBV4-3 | ASSQEGQGGSPLH
- | TRBV27 | ASRSRSDTQY
TRBD2 | TRBV6-2/TRBV6-3 | ASSFGLAGVGEQY
TRBD2 | TRBV7-9 | ASSFGLAVIEQF
- | TRBV20-1 | SGGGGGQETQY
- | TRBV9 | ASSGMRGEQY
TRBD1 | TRBV5-1 | ASSYGDRVRNTEAF
- | TRBV7-3 | ASSLIRTSTDTQY
- | TRBV7-2 | ASSLEADSTDTQY
- | TRBV6-1 | ASSETGTSAYEQY
TRBD1 | TRBV9 | ASSVNRGIDTQY
- | TRBV3-1 | ASSPSGKGEQY
TRBD1 | TRBV4-3 | ASSQDGPGQGNEQY
- | TRBV20-1 | SARPRESAYEQY
- | TRBV6-5 | ASSSRGLLGALNTEAF
- | TRBV7-9 | ASSYTTGEQY
- | TRBV28 | ASTPDSLTYEQY
- | TRBV9 | ASSVVRGTDTQY